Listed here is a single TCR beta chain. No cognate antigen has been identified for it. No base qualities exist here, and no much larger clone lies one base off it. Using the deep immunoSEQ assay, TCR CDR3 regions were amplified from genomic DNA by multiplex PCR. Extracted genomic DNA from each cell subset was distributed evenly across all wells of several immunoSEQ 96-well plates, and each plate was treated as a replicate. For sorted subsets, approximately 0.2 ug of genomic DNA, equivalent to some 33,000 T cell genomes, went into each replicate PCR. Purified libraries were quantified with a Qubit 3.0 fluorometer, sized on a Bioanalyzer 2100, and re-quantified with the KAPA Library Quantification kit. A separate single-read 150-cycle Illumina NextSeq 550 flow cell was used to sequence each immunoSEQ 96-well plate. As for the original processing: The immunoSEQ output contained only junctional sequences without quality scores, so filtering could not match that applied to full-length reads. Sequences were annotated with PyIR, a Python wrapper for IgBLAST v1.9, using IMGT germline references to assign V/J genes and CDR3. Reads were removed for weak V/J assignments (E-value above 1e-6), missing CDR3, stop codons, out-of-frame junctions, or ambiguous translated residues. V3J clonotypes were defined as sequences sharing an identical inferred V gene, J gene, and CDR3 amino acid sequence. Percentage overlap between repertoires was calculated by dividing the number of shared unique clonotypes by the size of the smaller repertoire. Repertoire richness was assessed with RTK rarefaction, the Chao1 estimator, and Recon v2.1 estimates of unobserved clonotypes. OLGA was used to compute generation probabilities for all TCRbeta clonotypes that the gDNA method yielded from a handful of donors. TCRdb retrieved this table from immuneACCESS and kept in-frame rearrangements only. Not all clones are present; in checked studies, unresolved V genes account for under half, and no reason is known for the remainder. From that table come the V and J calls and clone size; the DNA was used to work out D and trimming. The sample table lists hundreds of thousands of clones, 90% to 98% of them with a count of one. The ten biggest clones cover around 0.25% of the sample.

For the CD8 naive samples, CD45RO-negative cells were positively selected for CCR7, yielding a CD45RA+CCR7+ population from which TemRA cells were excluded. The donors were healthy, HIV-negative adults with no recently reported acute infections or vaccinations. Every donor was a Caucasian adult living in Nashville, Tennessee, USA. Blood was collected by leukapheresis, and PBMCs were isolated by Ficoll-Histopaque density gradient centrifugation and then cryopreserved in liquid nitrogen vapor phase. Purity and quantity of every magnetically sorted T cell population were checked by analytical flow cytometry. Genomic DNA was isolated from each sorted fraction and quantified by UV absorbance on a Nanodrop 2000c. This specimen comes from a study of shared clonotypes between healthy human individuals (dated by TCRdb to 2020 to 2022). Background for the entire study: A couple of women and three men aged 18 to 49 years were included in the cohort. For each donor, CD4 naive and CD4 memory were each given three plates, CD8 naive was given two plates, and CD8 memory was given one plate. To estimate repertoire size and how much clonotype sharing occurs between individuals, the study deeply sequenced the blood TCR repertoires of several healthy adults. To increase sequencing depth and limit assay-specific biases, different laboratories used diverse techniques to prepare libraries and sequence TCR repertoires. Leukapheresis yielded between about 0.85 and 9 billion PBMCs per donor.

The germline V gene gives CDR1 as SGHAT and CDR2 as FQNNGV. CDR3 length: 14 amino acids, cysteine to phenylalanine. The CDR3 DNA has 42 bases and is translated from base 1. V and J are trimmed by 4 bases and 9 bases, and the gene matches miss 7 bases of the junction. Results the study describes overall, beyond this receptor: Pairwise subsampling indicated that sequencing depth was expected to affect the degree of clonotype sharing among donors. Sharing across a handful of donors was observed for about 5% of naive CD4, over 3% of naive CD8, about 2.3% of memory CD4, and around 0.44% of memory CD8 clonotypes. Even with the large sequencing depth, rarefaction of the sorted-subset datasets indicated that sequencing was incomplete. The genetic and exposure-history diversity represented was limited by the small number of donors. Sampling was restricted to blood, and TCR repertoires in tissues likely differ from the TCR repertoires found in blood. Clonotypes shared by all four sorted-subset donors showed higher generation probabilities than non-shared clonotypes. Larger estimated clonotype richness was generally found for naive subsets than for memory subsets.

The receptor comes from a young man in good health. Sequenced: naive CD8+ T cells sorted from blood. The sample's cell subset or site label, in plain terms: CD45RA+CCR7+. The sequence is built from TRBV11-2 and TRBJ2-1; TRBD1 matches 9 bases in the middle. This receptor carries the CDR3 CASSSEDRGFEQFF. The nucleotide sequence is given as TGTGCCAGCAGCTCAGAGGACAGGGGCTTTGAGCAGTTCTTC.